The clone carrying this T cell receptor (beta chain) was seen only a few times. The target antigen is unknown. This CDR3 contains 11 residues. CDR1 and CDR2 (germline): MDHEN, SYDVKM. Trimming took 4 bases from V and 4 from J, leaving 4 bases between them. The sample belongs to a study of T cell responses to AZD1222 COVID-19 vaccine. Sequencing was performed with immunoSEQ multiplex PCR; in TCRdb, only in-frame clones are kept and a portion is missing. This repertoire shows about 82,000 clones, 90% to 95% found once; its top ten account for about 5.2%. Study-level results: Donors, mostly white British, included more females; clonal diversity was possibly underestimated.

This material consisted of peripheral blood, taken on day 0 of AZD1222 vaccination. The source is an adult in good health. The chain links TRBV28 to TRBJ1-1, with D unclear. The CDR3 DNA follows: TGTGCCAGCAGTTACAGCACTGAAGCTTTCTTT. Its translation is CASSYSTEAFF.